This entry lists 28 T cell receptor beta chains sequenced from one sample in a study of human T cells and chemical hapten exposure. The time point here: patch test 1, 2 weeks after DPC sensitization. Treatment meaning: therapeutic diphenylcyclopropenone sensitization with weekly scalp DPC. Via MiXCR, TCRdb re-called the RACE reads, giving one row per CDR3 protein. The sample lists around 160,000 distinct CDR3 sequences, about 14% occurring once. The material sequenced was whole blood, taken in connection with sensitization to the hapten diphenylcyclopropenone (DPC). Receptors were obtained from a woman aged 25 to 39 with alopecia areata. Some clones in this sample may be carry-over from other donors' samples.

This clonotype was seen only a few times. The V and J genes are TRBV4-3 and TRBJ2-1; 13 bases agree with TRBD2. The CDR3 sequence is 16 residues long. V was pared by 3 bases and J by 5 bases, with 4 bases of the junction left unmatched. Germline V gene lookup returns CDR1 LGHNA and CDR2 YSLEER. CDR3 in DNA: TGCGCCAGCAGCCAGAAGGGACTAGCGGGACACAATGAGCAGTTCTTC. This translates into CASSQKGLAGHNEQFF.

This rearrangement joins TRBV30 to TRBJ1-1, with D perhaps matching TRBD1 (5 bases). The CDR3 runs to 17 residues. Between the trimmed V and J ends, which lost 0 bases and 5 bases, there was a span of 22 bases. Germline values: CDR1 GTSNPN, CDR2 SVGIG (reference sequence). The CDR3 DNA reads TGTGCCTGGAGTGTAATTCCTGGCCGGGGCATTAGTACTGAAGCTTTCTTT. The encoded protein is CAWSVIPGRGISTEAFF.

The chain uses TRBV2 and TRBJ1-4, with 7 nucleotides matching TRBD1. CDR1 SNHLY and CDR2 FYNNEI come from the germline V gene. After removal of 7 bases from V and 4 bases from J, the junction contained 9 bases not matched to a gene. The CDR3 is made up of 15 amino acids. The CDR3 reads CASTATGKSNEKLFF. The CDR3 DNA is TGTGCCAGCACGGCGACAGGGAAGAGTAATGAAAAACTGTTTTTT.

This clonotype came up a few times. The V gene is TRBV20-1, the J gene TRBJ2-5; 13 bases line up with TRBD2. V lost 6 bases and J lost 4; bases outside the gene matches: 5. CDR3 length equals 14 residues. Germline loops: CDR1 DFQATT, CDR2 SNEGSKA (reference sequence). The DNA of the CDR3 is TGCAGTGCCCCTACTAGCGGGAGGGGAGAGACCCAGTACTTC. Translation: CSAPTSGRGETQYF.

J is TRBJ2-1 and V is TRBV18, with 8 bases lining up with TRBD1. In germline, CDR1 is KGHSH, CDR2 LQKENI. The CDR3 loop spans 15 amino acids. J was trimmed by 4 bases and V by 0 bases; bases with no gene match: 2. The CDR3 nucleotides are TGTGCCAGCTCACCACCGACAGGGGATTACAATGAGCAGTTCTTC. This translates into CASSPPTGDYNEQFF. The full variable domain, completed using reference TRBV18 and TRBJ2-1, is NAGVMQNPRHLVRRRGQEARLRCSPMKGHSHVYWYRQLPEEGLKFMVYLQKENIIDESGMPKERFSAEFPKEGPSILRIQQVVRGDSAAYFCASSPPTGDYNEQFFGPGTRLTVL.

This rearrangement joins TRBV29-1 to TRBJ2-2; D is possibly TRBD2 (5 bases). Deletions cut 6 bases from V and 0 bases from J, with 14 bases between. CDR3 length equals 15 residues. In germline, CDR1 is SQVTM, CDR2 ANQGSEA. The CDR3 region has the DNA TGCAGCGTGAGCCCCAGCGGAGCGAACACCGGGGAGCTGTTTTTT. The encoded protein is CSVSPSGANTGELFF.

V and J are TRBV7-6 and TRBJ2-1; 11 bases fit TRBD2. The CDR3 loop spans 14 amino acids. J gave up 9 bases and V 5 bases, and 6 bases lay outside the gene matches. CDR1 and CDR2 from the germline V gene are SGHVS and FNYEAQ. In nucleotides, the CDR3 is TGTGCCAGCAGCCAATTTACTAGCGGGGGTGAGCAGTTCTTC. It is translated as CASSQFTSGGEQFF.

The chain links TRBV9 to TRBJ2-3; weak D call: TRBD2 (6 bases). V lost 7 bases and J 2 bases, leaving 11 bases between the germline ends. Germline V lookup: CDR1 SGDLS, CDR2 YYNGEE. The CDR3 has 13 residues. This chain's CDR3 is CASSGTPTDTQYF. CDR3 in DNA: TGTGCCAGCTCGGGGACTCCCACAGATACGCAGTATTTT.

In DNA, the CDR3 is TGTGCCAGCAGCCATTACACTGAAGCTTTCTTT. It specifies CASSHYTEAFF. V gene TRBV28 combines with J gene TRBJ1-1; D is undetermined. V shed 6 bases and J shed 3 bases, with 5 bases lying between them. Germline loops: CDR1 MDHEN, CDR2 SYDVKM. This CDR3 comprises 11 residues.

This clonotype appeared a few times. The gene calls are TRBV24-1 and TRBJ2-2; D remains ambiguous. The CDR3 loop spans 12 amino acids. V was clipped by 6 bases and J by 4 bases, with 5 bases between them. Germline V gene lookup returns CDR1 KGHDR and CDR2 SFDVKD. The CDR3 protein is CATSKSTGELFF. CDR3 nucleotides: TGTGCCACCAGTAAAAGCACCGGGGAGCTGTTTTTT.

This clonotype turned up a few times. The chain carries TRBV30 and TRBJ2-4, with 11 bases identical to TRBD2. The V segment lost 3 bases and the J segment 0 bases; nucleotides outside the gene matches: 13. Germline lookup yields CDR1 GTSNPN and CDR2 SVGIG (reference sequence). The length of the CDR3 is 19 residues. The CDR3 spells CAWSFKRLAGQLAKNIQYF. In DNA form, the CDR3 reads TGTGCCTGGAGCTTCAAGCGACTAGCGGGACAACTAGCCAAAAACATTCAGTACTTC.

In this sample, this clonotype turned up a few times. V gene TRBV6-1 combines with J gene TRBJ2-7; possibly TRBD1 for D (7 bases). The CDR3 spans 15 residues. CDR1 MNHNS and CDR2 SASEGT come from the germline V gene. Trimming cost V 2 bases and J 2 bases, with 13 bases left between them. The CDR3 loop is CASSESGRGAYEQYF. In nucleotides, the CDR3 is TGTGCCAGCAGTGAATCGGGCAGGGGGGCCTACGAGCAGTACTTC.

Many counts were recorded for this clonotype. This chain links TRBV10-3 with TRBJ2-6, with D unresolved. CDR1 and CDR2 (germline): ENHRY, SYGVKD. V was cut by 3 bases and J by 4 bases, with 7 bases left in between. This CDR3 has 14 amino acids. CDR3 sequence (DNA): TGTGCCATCAGTGAACAGTCAGGGGCCAACGTCCTGACTTTC. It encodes CAISEQSGANVLTF.

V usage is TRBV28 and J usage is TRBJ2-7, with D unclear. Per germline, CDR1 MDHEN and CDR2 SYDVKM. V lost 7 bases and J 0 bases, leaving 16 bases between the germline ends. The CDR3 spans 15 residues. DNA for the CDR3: TGTGCCAGCAACCCCGGGCGCCCGGGCTCCTACGAGCAGTACTTC. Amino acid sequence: CASNPGRPGSYEQYF.

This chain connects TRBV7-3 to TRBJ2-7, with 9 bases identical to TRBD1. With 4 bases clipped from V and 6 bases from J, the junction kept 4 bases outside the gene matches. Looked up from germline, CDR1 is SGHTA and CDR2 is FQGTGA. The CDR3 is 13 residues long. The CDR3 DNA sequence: TGTGCCAGCAGCTCGGGACAGGGAGGCGAGCAGTACTTC. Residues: CASSSGQGGEQYF.

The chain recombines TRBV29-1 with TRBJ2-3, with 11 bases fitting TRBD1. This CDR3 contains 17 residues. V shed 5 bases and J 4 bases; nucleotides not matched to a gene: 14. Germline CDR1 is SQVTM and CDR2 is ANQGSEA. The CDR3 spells CSVRGTGGFGFSDTQYF. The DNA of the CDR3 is TGCAGCGTTAGAGGGACAGGGGGTTTTGGTTTTTCAGATACGCAGTATTTT.

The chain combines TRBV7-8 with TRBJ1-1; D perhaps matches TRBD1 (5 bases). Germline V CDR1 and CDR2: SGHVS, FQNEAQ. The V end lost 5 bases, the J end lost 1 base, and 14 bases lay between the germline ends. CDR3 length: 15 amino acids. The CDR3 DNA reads TGTGCCAGCAGCCCAAGGGACTTTCGGAACACTGAAGCTTTCTTT. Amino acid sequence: CASSPRDFRNTEAFF. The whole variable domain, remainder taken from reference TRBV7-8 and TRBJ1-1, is GAGVSQSPRYKVAKRGQDVALRCDPISGHVSLFWYQQALGQGPEFLTYFQNEAQLDKSGLPSDRFFAERPEGSVSTLKIQRTQQEDSAVYLCASSPRDFRNTEAFFGQGTRLTVV.

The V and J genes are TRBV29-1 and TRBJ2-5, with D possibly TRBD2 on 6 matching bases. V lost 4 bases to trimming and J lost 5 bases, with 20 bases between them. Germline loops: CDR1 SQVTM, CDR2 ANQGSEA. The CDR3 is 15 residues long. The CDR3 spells CSVGGQGGVAETQYF. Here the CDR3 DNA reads TGCAGCGTTGGAGGGCAGGGCGGGGTCGCGGAGACCCAGTACTTC.

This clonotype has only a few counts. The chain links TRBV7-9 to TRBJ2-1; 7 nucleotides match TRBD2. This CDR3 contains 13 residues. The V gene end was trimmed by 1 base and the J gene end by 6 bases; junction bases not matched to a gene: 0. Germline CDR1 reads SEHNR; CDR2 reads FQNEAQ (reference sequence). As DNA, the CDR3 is TGTGCCAGCAGCTTAGGCGGGAGCAATGAGCAGTTCTTC. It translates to CASSLGGSNEQFF.

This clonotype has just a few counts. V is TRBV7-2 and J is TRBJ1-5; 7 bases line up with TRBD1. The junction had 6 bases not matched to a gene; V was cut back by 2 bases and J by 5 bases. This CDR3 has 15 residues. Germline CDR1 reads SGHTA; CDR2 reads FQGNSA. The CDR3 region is CASSLFAGGDQPQHF. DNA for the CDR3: TGTGCCAGCAGCTTATTCGCAGGGGGAGATCAGCCCCAGCATTTT.

Written as DNA, the CDR3 is TGTGCCTGGAGCCGACTTGACAGGGGTTTCTACGAGCAGTACTTC. Translation gives CAWSRLDRGFYEQYF. The V gene is TRBV30, the J gene TRBJ2-7; 8 positions match TRBD1. Germline values: CDR1 GTSNPN, CDR2 SVGIG (reference sequence). V dropped 3 bases and J dropped 3; count of bases not matched to a gene: 10. The CDR3 covers 15 residues.

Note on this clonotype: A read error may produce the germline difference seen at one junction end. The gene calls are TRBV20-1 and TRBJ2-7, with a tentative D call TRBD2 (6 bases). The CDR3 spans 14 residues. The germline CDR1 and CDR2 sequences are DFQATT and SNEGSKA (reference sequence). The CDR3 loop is CSAELAPLTYEQHF. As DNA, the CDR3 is TGCAGTGCTGAACTAGCCCCTCTTACCTACGAGCAGCACTTC.

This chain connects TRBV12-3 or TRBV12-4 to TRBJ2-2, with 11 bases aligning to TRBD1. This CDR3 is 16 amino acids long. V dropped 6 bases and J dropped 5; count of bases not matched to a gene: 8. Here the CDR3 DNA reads TGTGCCAGCAGACCCCCGGGACAGGGGGGGACCGGGGAGCTGTTTTTT. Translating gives CASRPPGQGGTGELFF.

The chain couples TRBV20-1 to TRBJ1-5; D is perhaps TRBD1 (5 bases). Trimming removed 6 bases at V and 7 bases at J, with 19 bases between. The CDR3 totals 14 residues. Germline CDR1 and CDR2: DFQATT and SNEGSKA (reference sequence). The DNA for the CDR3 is TGCAGTGCCAGCGGGCCAGGGCCGGGGCAGCCCCAGCATTTT. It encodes CSASGPGPGQPQHF.

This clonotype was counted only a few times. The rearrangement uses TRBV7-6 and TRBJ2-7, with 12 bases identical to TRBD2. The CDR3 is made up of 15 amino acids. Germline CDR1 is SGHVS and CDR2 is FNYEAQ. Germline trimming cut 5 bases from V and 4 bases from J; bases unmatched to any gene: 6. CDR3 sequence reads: CASSGLAGGRYEQYF. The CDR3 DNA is TGTGCCAGCAGCGGGCTAGCGGGAGGGAGGTACGAGCAGTACTTC.

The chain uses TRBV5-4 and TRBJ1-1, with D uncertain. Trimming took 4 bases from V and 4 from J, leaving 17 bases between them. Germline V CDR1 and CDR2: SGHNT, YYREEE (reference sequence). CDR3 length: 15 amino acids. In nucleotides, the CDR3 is TGTGCCAGCAGCCCCGAGCTTAGAGTTGGCACTGAAGCTTTCTTT. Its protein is CASSPELRVGTEAFF.

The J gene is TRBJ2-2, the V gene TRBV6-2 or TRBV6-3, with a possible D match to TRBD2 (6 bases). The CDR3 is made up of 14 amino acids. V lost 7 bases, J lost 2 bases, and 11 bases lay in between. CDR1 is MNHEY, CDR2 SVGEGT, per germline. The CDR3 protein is CASIRGGNTGELFF. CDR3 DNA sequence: TGTGCCAGCATAAGGGGAGGAAACACCGGGGAGCTGTTTTTT.

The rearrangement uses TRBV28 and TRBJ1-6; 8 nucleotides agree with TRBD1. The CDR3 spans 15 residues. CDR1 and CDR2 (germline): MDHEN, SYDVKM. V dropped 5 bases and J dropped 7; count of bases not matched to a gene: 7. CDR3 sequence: CASSAGTGRNSPLHF. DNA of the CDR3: TGTGCCAGCAGTGCTGGGACAGGTAGGAATTCACCCCTCCACTTT.